Listed here are 18 T cell receptor beta chains from one sample, sequenced in a study of shared clonotypes between healthy human individuals. Clones were read by immunoSEQ multiplex PCR, and TCRdb kept only the in-frame ones, dropping some. Among fewer than 2.5 million clones listed, 80% to 95% were seen once. Sample: naive CD4+ T cells from PBMCs. The subset is: CD45RA+ positively selected. These receptors came from a man between 18 and 29 years old in good health. Some clones in this sample may be carry-over from other donors' samples.

As concerns this clone: Other DNA variants within this sample encode the same CDR3. The V gene is TRBV19, the J gene TRBJ2-7; possibly TRBD2 for D (5 bases). Per the germline V gene, CDR1 is LNHDA and CDR2 is SQIVND (reference sequence). Trimming removed 5 bases at V and 1 base at J, with 6 bases between. The CDR3 runs 12 residues. In nucleotides, the CDR3 is TGTGCCAGTAGTCGGGGATCCTACGAGCAGTACTTC. Its translation is CASSRGSYEQYF. The complete variable domain, with remaining parts taken from reference TRBV19 and TRBJ2-7, reads DGGITQSPKYLFRKEGQNVTLSCEQNLNHDAMYWYRQDPGQGLRLIYYSQIVNDFQKGDIAEGYSVSREKKESFPLTVTSAQKNPTAFYLCASSRGSYEQYFGPGTRLTVT.

This chain connects TRBV28 to TRBJ2-1; the match to TRBD1 covers 11 bases. The V segment lost 5 bases and the J segment 6 bases; nucleotides outside the gene matches: 12. This CDR3 comprises 17 residues. Germline V gives CDR1 MDHEN, CDR2 SYDVKM. In DNA form, the CDR3 reads TGTGCCAGCAGTACACGTCTGTGGACAGGGGGCTTCAATGAGCAGTTCTTC. Amino acid sequence: CASSTRLWTGGFNEQFF.

The chain is built from TRBV10-3 and TRBJ2-1, with D perhaps given as TRBD1 or TRBD2 (5 bases each). The CDR3 covers 16 residues. The ends were cut back, 0 bases at V and 3 bases at J, with 12 bases in the middle. Germline CDR1 reads ENHRY; CDR2 reads SYGVKD. The CDR3 sequence is CAISESSGAIYNEQFF. Written as DNA, the CDR3 is TGTGCCATCAGTGAGTCTTCCGGGGCCATCTACAATGAGCAGTTCTTC.

The chain joins TRBV18 to TRBJ2-7; D ambiguous. CDR3 length: 13 amino acids. Germline values: CDR1 KGHSH, CDR2 LQKENI. V lost 0 bases and J 3 bases, leaving 6 bases between the germline ends. The CDR3 spells CASSPPVGYEQYF. CDR3 coding DNA: TGTGCCAGCTCACCACCAGTGGGCTACGAGCAGTACTTC. Drawing the rest from reference TRBV18 and TRBJ2-7, the complete variable domain is NAGVMQNPRHLVRRRGQEARLRCSPMKGHSHVYWYRQLPEEGLKFMVYLQKENIIDESGMPKERFSAEFPKEGPSILRIQQVVRGDSAAYFCASSPPVGYEQYFGPGTRLTVT.

The chain uses TRBV7-9 and TRBJ2-5; D not certain. The ends were cut back, 5 bases at V and 2 bases at J, with 12 bases in the middle. CDR3 length: 14 amino acids. The germline V gene encodes CDR1 SEHNR and CDR2 FQNEAQ (reference sequence). CDR3 in DNA: TGTGCCAGCAGCCGACGGCCCCGACAAGAGACCCAGTACTTC. The encoded protein is CASSRRPRQETQYF.

On this clone: This specimen includes other DNA sequences encoding the same CDR3. The chain links TRBV7-9 to TRBJ2-2; unclear D gene. CDR3 length: 14 residues. Germline CDR1 reads SEHNR; CDR2 reads FQNEAQ (reference sequence). Between the trimmed V and J ends, which lost 3 bases and 2 bases, there was a span of 7 bases. The CDR3 DNA follows: TGTGCCAGCAGCTTCGGGTTAAACACCGGGGAGCTGTTTTTT. It yields the protein CASSFGLNTGELFF.

This clone was found a few times. The chain couples TRBV30 to TRBJ1-1; 7 bases align to TRBD1. CDR3 length: 14 amino acids. CDR1 GTSNPN and CDR2 SVGIG come from the germline V gene (reference sequence). J lost 5 bases, V lost 2 bases, and 8 bases had no gene match. CDR3 in amino acids: CAWSPYRGGTEAFF. CDR3 DNA: TGTGCCTGGAGTCCCTACAGGGGAGGGACTGAAGCTTTCTTT.

J is TRBJ2-5 and V is TRBV6-5, with D unclear. The CDR3 length is 16 residues. V was trimmed by 4 bases and J by 1 base, leaving 16 bases between them. The germline V gene encodes CDR1 MNHEY and CDR2 SVGAGI. The CDR3 region has the DNA TGTGCCAGCAGTTTAAGACTCAACATCCCCCAAGAGACCCAGTACTTC. Protein sequence: CASSLRLNIPQETQYF.

This clone occurred a few times. Other DNA variants within this sample encode the same CDR3. This chain connects TRBV5-1 to TRBJ1-1; possible D gene TRBD1, 6 bases. Germline CDR1 reads SGHRS; CDR2 reads YFSETQ. The CDR3 consists of 14 residues. Trimming shortened V by 4 bases and J by 1 base, and 11 bases separated the two germline ends. CDR3 in amino acids: CASSLTGTNTEAFF. DNA for the CDR3: TGCGCCAGCAGCCTTACAGGGACGAACACTGAAGCTTTCTTT. The full variable domain, completed using reference TRBV5-1 and TRBJ1-1, is KAGVTQTPRYLIKTRGQQVTLSCSPISGHRSVSWYQQTPGQGLQFLFEYFSETQRNKGNFPGRFSGRQFSNSRSEMNVSTLELGDSALYLCASSLTGTNTEAFFGQGTRLTVV.

This chain links TRBV6-5 with TRBJ2-1; 12 positions agree with TRBD2. Trimming took 6 bases from V and 9 from J; bases not matched to a gene: 6. This CDR3 is built from 14 residues. Germline assignment: CDR1 MNHEY and CDR2 SVGAGI. CDR3 sequence reads: CASSRTSGNGEQFF. Written as DNA, the CDR3 is TGTGCCAGCAGCCGGACTAGCGGGAACGGTGAGCAGTTCTTC.

This clone was recorded a few times. The sample holds other DNA sequences that translate to the same CDR3. The chain couples TRBV7-2 to TRBJ1-1; no firm D call. The germline V gene encodes CDR1 SGHTA and CDR2 FQGNSA. The CDR3 loop spans 14 amino acids. Trimming took 2 bases from V and 1 from J, leaving 8 bases between them. This chain's CDR3 is CASSLRRSNTEAFF. DNA for the CDR3: TGTGCCAGCAGCTTAAGAAGGTCGAACACTGAAGCTTTCTTT.

This chain links TRBV5-1 with TRBJ1-5, with unresolved D. The CDR3 sequence is 14 residues long. Deletions cut 5 bases from V and 7 bases from J, with 16 bases between. Germline CDR1 is SGHRS and CDR2 is YFSETQ. CDR3 region: CASSSELGSQPQHF. The CDR3 DNA reads as TGCGCCAGCAGTTCGGAGCTGGGGAGCCAGCCCCAGCATTTT. Looking up the rest from reference TRBV5-1 and TRBJ1-5 gives the full variable domain: KAGVTQTPRYLIKTRGQQVTLSCSPISGHRSVSWYQQTPGQGLQFLFEYFSETQRNKGNFPGRFSGRQFSNSRSEMNVSTLELGDSALYLCASSSELGSQPQHFGDGTRLSIL.

The V and J genes are TRBV7-2 and TRBJ2-2; 7 bases map to TRBD1. V dropped 5 bases and J dropped 4; count of bases not matched to a gene: 10. CDR1 and CDR2 (germline): SGHTA, FQGNSA. The CDR3 totals 16 residues. CDR3 protein: CASSPRGRRSTGELFF. The DNA for the CDR3 is TGTGCCAGCAGCCCAAGGGGGCGTCGGAGCACCGGGGAGCTGTTTTTT.

This clone was detected only once. The chain joins TRBV11-3 to TRBJ2-1; perhaps D is TRBD1 or TRBD2 (5 bases each). CDR1 is SGHNT, CDR2 YENEEA, per germline. V was pared by 2 bases and J by 6 bases, with 14 bases between. The length of the CDR3 is 15 residues. CDR3 DNA sequence: TGTGCCAGCAGCTTACACGGGGCAGGAACCAATGAGCAGTTCTTC. Residues: CASSLHGAGTNEQFF.

This chain links TRBV6-5 with TRBJ1-5; 8 positions match TRBD1. CDR1 is MNHEY, CDR2 SVGAGI, per germline. V gave up 6 bases and J gave up 0 bases; unmatched junction bases: 4. The CDR3 is 15 amino acids. CDR3 in amino acids: CASSQGAYSNQPQHF. CDR3 DNA sequence: TGTGCCAGCAGCCAGGGGGCTTATAGCAATCAGCCCCAGCATTTT.

This chain links TRBV4-1 with TRBJ2-3, with 11 bases matching TRBD2. The ends lost 1 base at V and 6 bases at J; junction bases unmatched: 12. CDR3 size: 18 residues. In germline, CDR1 is MGHRA, CDR2 YSYEKL. DNA of the CDR3: TGCGCCAGCAGCCAAGGCCCTTTAGCGGGAGGGCCGGATGATACGCAGTATTTT. As protein: CASSQGPLAGGPDDTQYF.

This sequence joins TRBV27 and TRBJ1-2; perhaps TRBD1 as D (5 bases). CDR3 length equals 15 residues. Looked up from germline, CDR1 is MNHEY and CDR2 is SMNVEV (reference sequence). V was clipped by 8 bases and J by 4 bases, with 20 bases between them. The CDR3 is CASSRSGVQGYGYTF. CDR3 nucleotide sequence: TGTGCCAGCTCACGGTCCGGGGTCCAGGGCTATGGCTACACCTTC.

This clone has only a few counts. The identical CDR3 is also encoded by other nucleotide sequences in the sample. V is TRBV15 and J is TRBJ2-5, with D hard to call. V was clipped by 1 base and J by 4 bases, with 7 bases between them. Germline CDR1 and CDR2: LNHNV and YYDKDF (reference sequence). The CDR3 has 13 amino acids. The CDR3 nucleotides read TGTGCCACCAGCAGAGCGCCCAGAGAGACCCAGTACTTC. Its translation: CATSRAPRETQYF.